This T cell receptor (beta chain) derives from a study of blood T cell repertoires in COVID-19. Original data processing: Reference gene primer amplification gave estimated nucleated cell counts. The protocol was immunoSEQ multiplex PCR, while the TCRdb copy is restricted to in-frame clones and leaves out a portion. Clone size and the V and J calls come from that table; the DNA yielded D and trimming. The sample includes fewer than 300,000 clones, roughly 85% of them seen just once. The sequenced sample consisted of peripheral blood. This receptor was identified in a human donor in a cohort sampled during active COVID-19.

CDR3 in DNA: TGTGCCAGCAGTTTAGCGGGAGGTGACGTAGATACGCAGTATTTT. Protein product: CASSLAGGDVDTQYF. The chain carries TRBV2 and TRBJ2-3, with 10 bases matching TRBD2. J lost 5 bases, V lost 5 bases, and 7 bases had no gene match. Germline CDR1 and CDR2: SNHLY and FYNNEI. The CDR3 spans 15 residues. The variable domain in full, with the rest retrieved from reference TRBV2 and TRBJ2-3, is EPEVTQTPSHQVTQMGQEVILRCVPISNHLYFYWYRQILGQKVEFLVSFYNNEISEKSEIFDDQFSVERPDGSNFTLKIRSTKLEDSAMYFCASSLAGGDVDTQYFGPGTRLTVL.